The rows below give T cell receptor beta chains drawn from one sample of a study of OX40 agonist ivuxolimab in advanced cancers. Assay: immunoSEQ multiplex PCR; the TCRdb copy retains only in-frame clones and omits some. The data show about 37,000 clones, with approximately 82% seen just once and approximately 22% held by the top ten. Source: CD4+ or CD8+ T cells sorted from blood, taken in a trial of the OX40 agonist ivuxolimab. The receptors come from an adult with an advanced solid tumor such as melanoma, head and neck, liver or kidney cancer. CDR3s include the opening cysteine and the closing phenylalanine or tryptophan. D genes are given only for firm matches. Size tells how often a clone was seen (once, few, many) or the class of an expanded clone, and some rows leave it out.

TRBV2	TRBJ2-7	-	-	TGTGCCAGCAGTGTCGAGCTAGCCCACGAGCAGTACTTC	CASSVELAHEQYF
TRBV7-9	TRBJ1-2	TRBD1	-	TGTGCCAGCAGCCCCCCGGACAGGAGAGATCCTGGTGGCTACACCTTC	CASSPPDRRDPGGYTF
TRBV6-5	TRBJ1-5	TRBD1	-	TGTGCCAGCAGTTCCGGGGACAGGGGAGGCAATCAGCCCCAGCATTTT	CASSSGDRGGNQPQHF
TRBV5-6	TRBJ2-2	TRBD1	once	TGTGCCAGCAGCGGAGACCCGGGACAGGGACACCGGGGAGCTGTTTTT	CASSGDPGQGHRGAVF
TRBV7-8	TRBJ1-1	-	-	TGTGCCAGCAGCTTAGCGGGGGTAGTTTCCATGAACACTGAAGCTTTCTTT	CASSLAGVVSMNTEAFF
TRBV7-2	TRBJ2-7	-	-	TGTGCCAGCAGCTTAGGGGGGCTGGAGGAGTACTTC	CASSLGGLEEYF
TRBV28	TRBJ1-1	-	-	TGTGCCAGCAGCGTTCGACGGATGAACACTGAAGCTTTCTTT	CASSVRRMNTEAFF
TRBV28	TRBJ2-3	-	-	TGTGCCAGCAGTTCCCCGCCCGGCAGACGCACAGATACGCAGTATTTT	CASSSPPGRRTDTQYF
TRBV7-9	TRBJ1-1	-	-	TGTGCCAGCAGCTTAGCGGGCGAACTGAACACTGAAGCTTTCTTT	CASSLAGELNTEAFF
TRBV7-9	TRBJ2-4	-	-	TGTGCCAGCAGCCCTAGGGGACAACCTTTTTCGAACATTCAGTACTTC	CASSPRGQPFSNIQYF
TRBV2	TRBJ2-7	-	-	TGTGCCAGCAGCGGGGTGTCGCGGGAGCAGTACTTC	CASSGVSREQYF
TRBV4-3	TRBJ2-5	TRBD2	few	TGCGCCAGCAGCCAATTCTTTAGCGGGGTCCTCCAAGAGACCCAGTACTTC	CASSQFFSGVLQETQYF
TRBV11-3	TRBJ2-6	-	-	TGTGCCAGCAGCTTGCGAGGGGGCTCTGGGGCCAACGTCCTGACTTTC	CASSLRGGSGANVLTF
TRBV5-1	TRBJ2-5	-	once	TGCGCCAGCATCCCCTTCGCCGGACAAGAGACCCAGTACTTC	CASIPFAGQETQYF
TRBV6-6	TRBJ1-2	-	-	TGTGCCAGCAGTTATGGCCACGACTATGGCTACACCTTC	CASSYGHDYGYTF
TRBV6-8	TRBJ2-1	TRBD2	-	TGTGCCAGCACCCTCCGGGGGGGGAGGGATGAGCAGTTCTTC	CASTLRGGRDEQFF
TRBV6-6	TRBJ1-2	TRBD1	-	TGTGCCAGCAGGACGACAGGGAATGGCTACACCTTC	CASRTTGNGYTF
TRBV4-2	TRBJ1-4	-	-	TGTGCCAGCAGCCAAGCTGTCACGGATGAAAAACTGTTTTTT	CASSQAVTDEKLFF
TRBV9	TRBJ1-1	-	medium-sized	TGTGCCAGCAGCGGACGACAAGAAGCTTTCTTT	CASSGRQEAFF
TRBV28	TRBJ2-3	TRBD2	once	TGTGCCAGCAGGGCAGGGGTATATAGCGGGGGAGGGGATACGCAGTATTTT	CASRAGVYSGGGDTQYF